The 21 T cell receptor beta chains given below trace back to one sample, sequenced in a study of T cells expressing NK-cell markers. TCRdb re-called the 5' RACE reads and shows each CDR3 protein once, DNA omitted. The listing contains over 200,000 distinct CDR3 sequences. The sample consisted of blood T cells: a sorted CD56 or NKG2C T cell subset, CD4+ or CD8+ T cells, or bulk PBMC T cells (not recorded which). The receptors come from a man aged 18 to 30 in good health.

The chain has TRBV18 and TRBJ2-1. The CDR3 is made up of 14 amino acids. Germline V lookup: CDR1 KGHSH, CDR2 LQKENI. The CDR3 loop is CASSATGPYNEQFF.

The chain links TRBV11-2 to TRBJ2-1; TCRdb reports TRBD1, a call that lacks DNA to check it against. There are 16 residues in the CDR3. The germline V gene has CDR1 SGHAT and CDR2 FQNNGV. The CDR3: CASSYLRGLRGYEQFF.

This CDR3 is CSAFHRSRETQYF. The J gene is TRBJ2-5, the V gene TRBV20-1; with no DNA, the TCRdb D assignment of TRBD1 cannot be verified. The CDR3 contains 13 residues. Germline lookup yields CDR1 DFQATT and CDR2 SNEGSKA (reference sequence).

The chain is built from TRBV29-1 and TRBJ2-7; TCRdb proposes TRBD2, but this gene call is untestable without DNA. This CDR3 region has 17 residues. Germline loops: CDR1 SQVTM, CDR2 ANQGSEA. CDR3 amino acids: CTPPSGRAGLWSYEQYF.

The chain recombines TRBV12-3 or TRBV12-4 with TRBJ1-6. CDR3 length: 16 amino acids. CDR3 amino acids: CASSFLPVRYNSPLHF.

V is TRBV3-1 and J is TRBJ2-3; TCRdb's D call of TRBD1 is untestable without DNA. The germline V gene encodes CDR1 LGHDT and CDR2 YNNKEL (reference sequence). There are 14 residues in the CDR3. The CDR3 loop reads CASSRGASKDTQYF.

The CDR3 region is CASSARGQYEQYF. The chain couples TRBV25-1 to TRBJ2-7; TCRdb's D call, TRBD1, is unchecked because there is no DNA. The germline CDR1 and CDR2 sequences are MGHDK and SYGVNS. The CDR3 has 13 amino acids.

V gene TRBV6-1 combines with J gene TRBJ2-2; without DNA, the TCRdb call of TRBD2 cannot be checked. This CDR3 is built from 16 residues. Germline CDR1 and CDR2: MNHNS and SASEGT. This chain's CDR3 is CASSPTGTSHTGELFF.

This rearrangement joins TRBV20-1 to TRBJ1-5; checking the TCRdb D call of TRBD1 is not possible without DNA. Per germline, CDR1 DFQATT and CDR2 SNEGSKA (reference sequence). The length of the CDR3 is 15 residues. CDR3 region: CSARDWGSGNQPQHF.

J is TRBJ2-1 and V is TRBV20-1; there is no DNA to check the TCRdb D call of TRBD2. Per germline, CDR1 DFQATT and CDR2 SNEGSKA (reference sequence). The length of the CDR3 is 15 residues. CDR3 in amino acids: CSARVGRGAYNEQFF.

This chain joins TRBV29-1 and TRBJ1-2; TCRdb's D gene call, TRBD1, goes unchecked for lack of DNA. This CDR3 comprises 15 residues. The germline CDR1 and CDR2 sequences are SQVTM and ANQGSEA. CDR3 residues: CSARDQGSPQAGYTF.

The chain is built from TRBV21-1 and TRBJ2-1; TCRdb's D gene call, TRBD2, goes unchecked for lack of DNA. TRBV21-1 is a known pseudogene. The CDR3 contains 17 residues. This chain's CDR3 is CASSTDFAVSSYNEQFF.

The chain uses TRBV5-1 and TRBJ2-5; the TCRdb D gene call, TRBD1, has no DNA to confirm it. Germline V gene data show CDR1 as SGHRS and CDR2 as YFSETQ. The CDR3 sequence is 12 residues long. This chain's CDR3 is CASSSPEGTQYF.

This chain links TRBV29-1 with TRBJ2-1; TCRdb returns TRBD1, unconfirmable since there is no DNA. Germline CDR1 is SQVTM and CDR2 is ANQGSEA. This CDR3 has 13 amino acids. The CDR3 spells CSVGSYRVNEQFF.

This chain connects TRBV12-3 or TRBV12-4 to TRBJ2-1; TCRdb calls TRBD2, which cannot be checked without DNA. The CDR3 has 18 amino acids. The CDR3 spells CASSFFSGRLEGSNEQFF.

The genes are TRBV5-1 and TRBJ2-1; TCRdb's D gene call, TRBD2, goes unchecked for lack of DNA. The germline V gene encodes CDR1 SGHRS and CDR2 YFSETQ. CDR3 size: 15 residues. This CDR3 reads CASSLGPSEGPEQFF.

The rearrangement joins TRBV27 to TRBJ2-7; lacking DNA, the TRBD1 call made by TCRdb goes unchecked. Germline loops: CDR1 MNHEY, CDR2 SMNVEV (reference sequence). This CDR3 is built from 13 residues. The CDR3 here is CASSSGTRNYQYF.

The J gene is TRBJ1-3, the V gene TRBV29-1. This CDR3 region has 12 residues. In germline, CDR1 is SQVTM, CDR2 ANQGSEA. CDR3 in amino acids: CSVELVGNTIYF.

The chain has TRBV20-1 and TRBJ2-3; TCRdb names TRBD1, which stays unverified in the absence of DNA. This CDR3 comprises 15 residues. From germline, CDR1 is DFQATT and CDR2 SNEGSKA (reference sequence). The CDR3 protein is CSAPLRGGVVDTQYF.

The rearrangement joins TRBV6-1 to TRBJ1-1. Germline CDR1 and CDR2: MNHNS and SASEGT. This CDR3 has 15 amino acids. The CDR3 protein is CATQRDGVLNTEAFF.

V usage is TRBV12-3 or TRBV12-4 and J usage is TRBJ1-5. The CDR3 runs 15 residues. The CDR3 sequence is CASSLSGQRNQPQHF.